This T cell receptor (beta chain) was observed in a study of regulatory and conventional T cells in RAG deficiency. In regard to this clone: Antigen: not known.

TCRdb's copy holds only in-frame clones and misses some; the assay was immunoSEQ multiplex PCR. The table records around 30,000 clones, about nine tenths of them present only once. Germline loops: CDR1 SGHRS, CDR2 YFSETQ. V gave up 4 bases and J gave up 2 bases; unmatched junction bases: 3. CDR3 size: 13 residues. Notes on the study in general: Omenn patients showed >75% Treg-Tconv overlap and shorter CDR3 lengths.

This sample was shared with a second study, whose subject was regulatory T cells. From that second work: The PCR used 52 TRBV and 13 TRBJ primers.

The receptor was isolated from a human donor in good health. This chain joins TRBV5-1 and TRBJ2-7; TRBD1 aligns across 7 bases. Sample: CD8+ T cells sorted from blood. DNA of the CDR3: TGCGCCAGCAGCCCGGGGACAGCCTACGAGCAGTACTTC. It is translated as CASSPGTAYEQYF.